This TCR beta chain comes out of a study of blood T cell repertoires in COVID-19. The wider study: There were acute and convalescent COVID-19 samples, and they came from the United States, Italy and Spain. Sources were T cells, B-cell-depleted T cells, or PBMCs; the material itself was cDNA or gDNA.

Profiled with immunoSEQ multiplex PCR; TCRdb holds only in-frame clones, not every one. Among 300,000 to 350,000 clones listed, approximately 85% were seen once. This CDR3 comprises 15 residues. Between the trimmed V and J ends, which lost 5 bases and 2 bases, there was a span of 16 bases. From germline, CDR1 is SNHLY and CDR2 FYNNEI. Participants were placed into cohorts based on the clinical history they reported. The sample consisted of PBMCs or T cells enriched from blood (not recorded which). The rearrangement joins TRBV2 to TRBJ2-7, with D possibly matching TRBD1 (5 bases). This clonotype was sampled from a man aged 25-40 years who had recovered from COVID-19. The CDR3 nucleotides read TGTGCCAGCAGTACCGACCTTTCCAGGGCCTACGAGCAGTACTTC. Amino acids: CASSTDLSRAYEQYF.